The rows below give T cell receptor beta chains drawn from one sample of a study of T cell responses to AZD1222 COVID-19 vaccine. Clones were sequenced by immunoSEQ multiplex PCR, and TCRdb holds only the in-frame ones, with some missing. The data show around 52,000 clones, approximately 84% seen once. The source material was peripheral blood, sampled on day 0 of AZD1222 vaccination. These receptors originate from an adult in good health. Each CDR3 is given with its conserved first and last residue. The D gene is left open where the match is weak. Not all rows give a size; the values are once, few, many and, for expanded clones, a class.

TRBJ2-3	-	-	TRBV29-1	TGCAGTGATACGGGGGACTTTATTGATACGCAGTATTTT	CSDTGDFIDTQYF
TRBJ2-7	-	-	TRBV30	TGTGCCTGGAGTGTCCCCACCAGGAGGGTTGGGAAATACGAGCAGTACTTC	CAWSVPTRRVGKYEQYF
TRBJ2-2	TRBD2	-	TRBV3-1/TRBV3-2	TGTGCCAGCAGCCAAGATCAAGCGGGAGGGCCGCGGACCGGGGAGCTGTTTTTT	CASSQDQAGGPRTGELFF
TRBJ2-1	TRBD2	once	TRBV9	TGTGCCAGCAGCGCCTCACGAGCGGGAGGTGGCCCCAATGAGCAGTTCTTC	CASSASRAGGGPNEQFF
TRBJ1-1	-	-	TRBV19	TGTGCCAGTAGTTTTACATCAGGGAGACCGACTGAAGCTTTCTTT	CASSFTSGRPTEAFF
TRBJ2-7	-	-	TRBV7-9	TGTGCCAGCAGCTTAGGTCTAGCCTACGAGCAGTACTTC	CASSLGLAYEQYF
TRBJ2-7	-	-	TRBV5-1	TGCGCCAGCAGCGAACAGGGTAGCGCCTACGAGCAGTACTTC	CASSEQGSAYEQYF
TRBJ2-5	-	-	TRBV19	TGTGCCAGTAGCCTTATGGGGCGAGGGAGAGAGACCCAGTACTTC	CASSLMGRGRETQYF
TRBJ2-4	-	-	TRBV11-1	TGTGCCAGCACCAATGGGACGAACATTCAGTACTTC	CASTNGTNIQYF
TRBJ2-2	-	-	TRBV10-1	TGCGCCACCCGATGGCTCTTAGCTTGGGGGGAGCTGTTTTTT	CATRWLLAWGELFF
TRBJ1-2	-	-	TRBV4-3	TGCGCCAGCAGCCAAGTCAGCCCCGGCGGGGGAATCTATGGCTACACCTTC	CASSQVSPGGGIYGYTF
TRBJ2-3	TRBD1	-	TRBV7-2	TGTGCCAGCAGCTTAGACAGGGGCGCAGATACGCAGTATTTT	CASSLDRGADTQYF
TRBJ1-2	-	once	TRBV2	TGTGCCAGCAGGTTACAGGCAGGGGACGGCTACACCTTC	CASRLQAGDGYTF
TRBJ2-4	-	-	TRBV7-8	TGTGCCAGCAGCTTAGAGATGGCCACGGGGAACATTCAGTACTTC	CASSLEMATGNIQYF
TRBJ1-4	-	-	TRBV7-6	TGTGCCAGCAGCCAGAGGGGGGACGGACCTAATGAAAAACTGTTTTTT	CASSQRGDGPNEKLFF
TRBJ1-1	-	-	TRBV30	TGTGCCTGGAGTCCCGGACGATGGGACACTGAAGCTTTCTTT	CAWSPGRWDTEAFF
TRBJ2-7	-	-	TRBV5-1	TGCGCCAGCAGAACGGACTCCTACGAGCAGTACTTC	CASRTDSYEQYF
TRBJ2-5	-	-	TRBV19	TGTGCCAGTAGTATGAATAGGCAGCAAGAGACCCAGTACTTC	CASSMNRQQETQYF
TRBJ1-2	-	-	TRBV12-3/TRBV12-4	TGTGCCAGCAGTCTGAACAGACTTTATGGCTACACCTTC	CASSLNRLYGYTF
TRBJ2-7	-	few	TRBV6-5	TGTGCCAGCACCCAGGGCTGGTACGAGCAGTACTTC	CASTQGWYEQYF
TRBJ2-7	TRBD1	few	TRBV19	TGTGCCAGCTCCAGGGACAGGGGCTACGAGCAGTACTTC	CASSRDRGYEQYF
TRBJ2-3	-	few	TRBV11-2	TGTGCCAGCAGCTTAAGGACAGATACGCAGTATTTT	CASSLRTDTQYF
TRBJ1-1	-	-	TRBV9	TGTGCCAGCAGCGTAGCGAGCGGGGGGGGTGAAGCTTTCTTT	CASSVASGGGEAFF
TRBJ2-2	TRBD1	-	TRBV18	TGTGCCAGCTCACCACTTGACCGGGACAGGGTGTTCACCGGGGAGCTGTTTTTT	CASSPLDRDRVFTGELFF